The sequence of this T cell receptor beta chain was determined in a study of graft-versus-host responses after intestinal transplantation. Study as a whole: Uniformly, recipients were administered anti-thymocyte globulin induction with subsequent tacrolimus and steroids for 2 to 3 years. Study-level points and caveats: Recipient-marrow GvH clones were detected, some having first appeared in ileum or blood.

The CDR3 consists of 13 residues. Trimming cost V 0 bases and J 11 bases, with 11 bases left between them. From germline, CDR1 is MNHEY and CDR2 SMNVEV (reference sequence). Sequencing used immunoSEQ multiplex PCR; TCRdb keeps in-frame clones, though not all of them. The table records more than 80,000 clones, under 85% of them present only once. With respect to this clone: Its antigen is still unknown.

This material consisted of unstimulated CD8+ T cells sorted from spleen or lymph node cells, taken before intestinal transplant. The receptor was isolated from a human donor who received an intestinal transplant. This chain joins TRBV27 and TRBJ1-5; no firm D call. DNA for the CDR3: TGTGCCAGCAGTTTATCCCTAATAGACGCCCAGCATTTT. Amino acids: CASSLSLIDAQHF.